This T cell receptor (beta chain) came from a study of T-cell memory formation after mild COVID-19 (dated by TCRdb to the early 2020s). With respect to the entire study: Most TCR sequence clusters were specific to one of the two donors. Longitudinal TCRalpha and TCRbeta repertoire sequencing tracked T-cell clones expanding and contracting after mild COVID-19 in a couple of donors. The cohort comprised two young, previously healthy adult volunteers, one female and one male.

Sequenced using an Illumina NovaSeq 6000. cDNA libraries for TCRalpha and TCRbeta were prepared by 5'RACE using constant-segment primers, with sample barcodes and unique molecular identifiers added. RNA was extracted from every sample with Trizol reagent. The libraries were amplified in two PCR steps, and the second step added a second sample barcode and Illumina TruSeq adapters. Sequencing of the libraries was done on an Illumina NovaSeq, producing 2 x 150 bp paired-end reads. The study's processing was this. Demultiplexing of reads and collapsing into UMI-guided consensus sequences were performed with migec v1.2.7. Using mixcr v2.1.11, UMI consensuses were aligned to TRA and TRB V and J templates and then assembled into clonotypes. Expanded or contracted clonotypes were those called significant by both edgeR and NoisET, with noise models trained on biological replicates. edgeR calls used a false discovery rate-adjusted p below 0.01 and a log2 fold-change threshold of 1. As an exploratory analysis of dynamics, max-normalized trajectories of the 1000 most abundant clonotypes were examined by PCA with hierarchical clustering. Separately sequenced CD4+ and CD8+ repertoires were used to assign a CD4 or CD8 phenotype to each responding clone. The public reads were run again by TCRdb, first through fastp at Q25 and then through MiXCR, and only productive beta chains were kept. Each entry is one CDR3 protein sequence, shown with its most common DNA and genes. TCRdb, not the authors, supplied the V and J calls. The sample data list approximately 290,000 distinct CDR3 sequences, and approximately 16% of these were observed just once. The top ten hold roughly 23% of the sample.

PBMCs were isolated by Ficoll-Paque density gradient centrifugation. General study outcomes and caveats: The detection of some responding clones in pre-infection memory suggests that pre-existing cross-reactive memory T cells joined the SARS-CoV-2 response. Whether the second-wave clones peaking on day 37 were SARS-CoV-2 specific was not confirmed. Only a couple of mild cases were covered in the study, and larger cohorts including severe cases with pre-infection samples were considered necessary. Contracting CD4+ clones were located mainly in the CM and EM memory subsets, whereas CD8+ clones were found to be enriched in EMRA. Clones that contracted from day 15 to 85 showed balanced CD4/CD8 phenotypes, whereas a second wave of clones that expanded from day 15 to 37 leaned towards CD4+.

Remarks on this clonotype: This receptor's antigen is unknown. Base qualities are not recorded, but no much larger clone differs from it by a single base.

The origin of this receptor is a man younger than 35 who had mild COVID-19 (a few samples of this study predate the infection). The sample titles of this study are shuffled in the database, so cell type and time point are left out; the donor was told from shared clones. Sequenced sample: PBMCs or a T cell subset sorted from them (not recorded which).

The nucleotide sequence is given as TGTGCCAGCAGCCAAGATCAGGGGACTTACTCCTACAATGAGCAGTTCTTC. This gives the protein CASSQDQGTYSYNEQFF. The chain is encoded by TRBV3-1 joined to TRBJ2-1; the D element could tentatively be TRBD1 or TRBD2, as 6 bases agree for each. As encoded in the germline V gene (reference sequence), CDR1 is LGHDT while CDR2 is YNNKEL. The CDR3 has 17 amino acids, counting the end cysteine and phenylalanine. Solely the CDR3 DNA is kept, with 51 bases framed from the first base. V is cut by 0 bases and J by 0 bases, and the space between the germline ends is 12 bases.